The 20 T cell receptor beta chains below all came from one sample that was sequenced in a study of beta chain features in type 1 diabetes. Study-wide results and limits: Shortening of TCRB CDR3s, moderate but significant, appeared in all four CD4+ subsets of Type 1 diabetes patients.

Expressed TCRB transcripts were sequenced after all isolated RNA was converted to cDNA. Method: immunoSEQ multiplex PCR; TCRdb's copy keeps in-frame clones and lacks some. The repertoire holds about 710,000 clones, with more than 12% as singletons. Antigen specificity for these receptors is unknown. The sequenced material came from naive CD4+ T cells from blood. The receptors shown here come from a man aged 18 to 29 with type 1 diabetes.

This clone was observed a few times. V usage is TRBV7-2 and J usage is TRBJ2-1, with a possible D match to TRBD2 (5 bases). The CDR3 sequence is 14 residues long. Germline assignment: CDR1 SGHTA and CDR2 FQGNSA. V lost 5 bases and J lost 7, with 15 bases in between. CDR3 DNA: TGTGCCAGCAGCGGAGACTATGTGAGGAATGAGCAGTTCTTC. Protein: CASSGDYVRNEQFF.

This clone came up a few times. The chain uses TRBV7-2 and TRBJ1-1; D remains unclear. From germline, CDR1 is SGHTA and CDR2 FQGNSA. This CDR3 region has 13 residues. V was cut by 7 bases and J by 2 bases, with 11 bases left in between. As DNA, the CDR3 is TGTGCCAGCACCCCGACGGGAAACACTGAAGCTTTCTTT. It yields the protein CASTPTGNTEAFF.

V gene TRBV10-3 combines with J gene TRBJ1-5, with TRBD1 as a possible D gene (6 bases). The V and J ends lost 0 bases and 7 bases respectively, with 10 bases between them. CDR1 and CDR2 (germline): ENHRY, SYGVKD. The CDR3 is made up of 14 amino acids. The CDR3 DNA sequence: TGTGCCATCAGTGAGTCAGGGGGAGGACAGCCCCAGCATTTT. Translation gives CAISESGGGQPQHF.

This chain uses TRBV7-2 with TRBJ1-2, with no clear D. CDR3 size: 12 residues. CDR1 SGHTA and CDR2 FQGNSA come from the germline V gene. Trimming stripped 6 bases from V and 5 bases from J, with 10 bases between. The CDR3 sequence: CASRYGPYGYTF. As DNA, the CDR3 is TGTGCCAGCAGATACGGACCTTATGGCTACACCTTC.

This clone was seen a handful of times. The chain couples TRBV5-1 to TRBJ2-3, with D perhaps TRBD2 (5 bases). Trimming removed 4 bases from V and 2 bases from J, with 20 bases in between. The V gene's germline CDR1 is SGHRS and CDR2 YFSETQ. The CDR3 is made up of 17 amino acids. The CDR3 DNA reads TGCGCCAGCAGCCCGCCCCGCCAAGGAGGTCCCACAGATACGCAGTATTTT. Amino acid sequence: CASSPPRQGGPTDTQYF.

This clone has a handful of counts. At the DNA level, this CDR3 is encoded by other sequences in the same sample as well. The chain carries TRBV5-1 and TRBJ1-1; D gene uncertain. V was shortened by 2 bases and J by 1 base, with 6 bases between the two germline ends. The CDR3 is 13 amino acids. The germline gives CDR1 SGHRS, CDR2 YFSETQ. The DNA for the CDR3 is TGCGCCAGCAGCTTTACAGCGAACACTGAAGCTTTCTTT. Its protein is CASSFTANTEAFF.

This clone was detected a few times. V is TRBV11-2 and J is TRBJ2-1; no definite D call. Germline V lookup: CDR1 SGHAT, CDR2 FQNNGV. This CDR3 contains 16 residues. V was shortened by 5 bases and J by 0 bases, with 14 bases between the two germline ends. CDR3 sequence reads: CASSVGRPSSYNEQFF. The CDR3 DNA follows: TGTGCCAGCAGCGTCGGACGGCCGAGCTCCTACAATGAGCAGTTCTTC.

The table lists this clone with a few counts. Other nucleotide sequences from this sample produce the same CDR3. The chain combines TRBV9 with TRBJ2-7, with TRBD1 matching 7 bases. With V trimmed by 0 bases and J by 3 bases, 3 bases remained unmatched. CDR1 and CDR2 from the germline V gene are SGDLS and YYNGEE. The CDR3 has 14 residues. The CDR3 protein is CASSVGDRNYEQYF. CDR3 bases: TGTGCCAGCAGCGTAGGGGACAGAAACTACGAGCAGTACTTC.

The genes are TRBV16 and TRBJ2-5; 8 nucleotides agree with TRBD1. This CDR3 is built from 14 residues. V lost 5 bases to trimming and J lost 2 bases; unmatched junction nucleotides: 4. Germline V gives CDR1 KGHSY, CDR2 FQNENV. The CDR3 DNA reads TGTGCCAGCAGCTCAGGACAGGGACAAGAGACCCAGTACTTC. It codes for CASSSGQGQETQYF.

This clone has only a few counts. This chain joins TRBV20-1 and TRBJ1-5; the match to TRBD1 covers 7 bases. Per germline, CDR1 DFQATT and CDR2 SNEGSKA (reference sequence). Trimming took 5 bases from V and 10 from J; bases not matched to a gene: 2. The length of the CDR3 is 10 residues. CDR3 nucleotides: TGCAGTGCTCGGACAGGACCCCAGCATTTT. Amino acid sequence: CSARTGPQHF.

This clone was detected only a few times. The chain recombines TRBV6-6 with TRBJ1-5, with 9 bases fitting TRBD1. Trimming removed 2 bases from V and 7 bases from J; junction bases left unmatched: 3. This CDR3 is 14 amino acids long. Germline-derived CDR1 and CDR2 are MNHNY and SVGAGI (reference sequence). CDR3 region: CASSYNRGRQPQHF. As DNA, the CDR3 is TGTGCCAGCAGTTACAACAGGGGGCGGCAGCCCCAGCATTTT.

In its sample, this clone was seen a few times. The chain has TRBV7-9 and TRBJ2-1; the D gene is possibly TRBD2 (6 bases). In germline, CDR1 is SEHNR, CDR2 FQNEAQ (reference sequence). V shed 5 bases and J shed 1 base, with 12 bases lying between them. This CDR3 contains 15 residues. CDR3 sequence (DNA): TGTGCCAGCAGCCTACTAGCTCGGTCCTACAATGAGCAGTTCTTC. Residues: CASSLLARSYNEQFF.

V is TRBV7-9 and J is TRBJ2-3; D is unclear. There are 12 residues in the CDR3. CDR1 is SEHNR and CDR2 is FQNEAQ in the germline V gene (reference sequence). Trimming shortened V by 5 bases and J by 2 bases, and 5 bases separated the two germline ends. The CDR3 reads CASSQTTDTQYF. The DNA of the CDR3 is TGTGCCAGCAGCCAAACCACAGATACGCAGTATTTT. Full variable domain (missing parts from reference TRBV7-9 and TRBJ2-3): DTGVSQNPRHKITKRGQNVTFRCDPISEHNRLYWYRQTLGQGPEFLTYFQNEAQLEKSRLLSDRFSAERPKGSFSTLEIQRTEQGDSAMYLCASSQTTDTQYFGPGTRLTVL.

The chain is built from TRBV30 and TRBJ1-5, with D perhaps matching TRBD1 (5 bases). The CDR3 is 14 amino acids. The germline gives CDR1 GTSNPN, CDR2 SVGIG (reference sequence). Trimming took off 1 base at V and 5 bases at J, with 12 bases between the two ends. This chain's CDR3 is CAWSDTGPHQPQHF. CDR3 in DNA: TGTGCCTGGAGTGATACGGGGCCCCATCAGCCCCAGCATTTT.

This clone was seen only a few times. CDR3: CASYPVTIVRGFSYEQYF. The CDR3 nucleotides are TGTGCCAGCTACCCGGTTACGATTGTGCGGGGGTTCTCCTACGAGCAGTACTTC. The chain employs TRBV28 and TRBJ2-7; 7 bases are a match to TRBD2. V shed 8 bases and J 0 bases; nucleotides not matched to a gene: 19. The CDR3 is 18 residues long. Germline assignment: CDR1 MDHEN and CDR2 SYDVKM.

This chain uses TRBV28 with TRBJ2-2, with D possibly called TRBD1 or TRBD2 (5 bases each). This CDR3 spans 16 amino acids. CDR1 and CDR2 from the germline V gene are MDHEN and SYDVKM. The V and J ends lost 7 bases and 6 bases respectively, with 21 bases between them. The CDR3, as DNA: TGTGCCAGCACCGCCCCCCGAGGGGCCGGCGCCGGGGAGCTGTTTTTT. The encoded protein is CASTAPRGAGAGELFF.

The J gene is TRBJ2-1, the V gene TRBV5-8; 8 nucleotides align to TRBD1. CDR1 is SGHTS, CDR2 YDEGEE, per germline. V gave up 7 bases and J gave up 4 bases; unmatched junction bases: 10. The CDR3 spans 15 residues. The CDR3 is CASSLQGVPYNEQFF. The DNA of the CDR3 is TGTGCCAGCTCCCTACAGGGGGTTCCATACAATGAGCAGTTCTTC.

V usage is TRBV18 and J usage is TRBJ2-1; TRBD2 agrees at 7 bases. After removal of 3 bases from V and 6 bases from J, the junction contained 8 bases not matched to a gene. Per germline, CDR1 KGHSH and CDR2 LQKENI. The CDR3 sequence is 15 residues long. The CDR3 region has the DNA TGTGCCAGCTCACCCTCCGGGACTACCCCCAATGAGCAGTTCTTC. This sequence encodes CASSPSGTTPNEQFF.

DNA for the CDR3: TGTGCCTGGAGTTTTCCACCTAGCGGAGATACGCAGTATTTT. It translates to CAWSFPPSGDTQYF. The rearrangement joins TRBV30 to TRBJ2-3, with 7 bases lining up with TRBD2. The CDR3 is 14 amino acids. Trimming at V came to 2 bases and at J to 5 bases, leaving 7 bases not matched to a gene. Germline CDR1 reads GTSNPN; CDR2 reads SVGIG (reference sequence).

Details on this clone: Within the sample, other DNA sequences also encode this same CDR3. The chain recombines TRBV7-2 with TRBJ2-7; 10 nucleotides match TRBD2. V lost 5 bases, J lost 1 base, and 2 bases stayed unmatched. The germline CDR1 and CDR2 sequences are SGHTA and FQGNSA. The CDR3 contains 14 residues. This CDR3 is CASSTSGASYEQYF. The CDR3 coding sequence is TGTGCCAGCAGCACTAGCGGGGCTTCCTACGAGCAGTACTTC.